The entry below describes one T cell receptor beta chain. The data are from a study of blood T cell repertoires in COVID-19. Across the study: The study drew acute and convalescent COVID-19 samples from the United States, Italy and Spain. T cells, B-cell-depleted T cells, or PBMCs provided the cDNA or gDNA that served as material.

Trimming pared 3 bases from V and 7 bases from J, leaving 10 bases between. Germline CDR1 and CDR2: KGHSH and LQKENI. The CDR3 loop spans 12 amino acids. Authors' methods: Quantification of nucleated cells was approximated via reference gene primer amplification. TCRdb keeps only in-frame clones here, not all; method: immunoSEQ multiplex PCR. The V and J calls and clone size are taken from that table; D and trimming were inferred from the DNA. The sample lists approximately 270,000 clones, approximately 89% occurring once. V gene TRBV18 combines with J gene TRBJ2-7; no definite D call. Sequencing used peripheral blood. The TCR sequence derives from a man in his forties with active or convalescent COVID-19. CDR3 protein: CASSPGPAEQYF. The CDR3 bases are TGTGCCAGCTCACCTGGGCCGGCTGAGCAGTACTTC.